What follows describes a single T cell receptor beta chain. Antigen: not known. The assay was immunoSEQ multiplex PCR, and TCRdb's table has in-frame clones only and misses some. The sample lists roughly 30,000 clones, around 73% occurring once. V lost 4 bases, J lost 10 bases, and 13 bases lay in between. The CDR3 has 12 amino acids. Looked up from germline, CDR1 is LGHDT and CDR2 is YNNKEL (reference sequence). The entry originates in a study of vaccination effects on CD4 cells after COVID-19. Turning to the study itself: Either the BNT162b2 or mRNA-1273 vaccine was given to participants in two doses. General study points: Marked clonal contraction was seen late after vaccination (in both infection- and vaccine-induced clones). Few convalescent patients, and no early post-infection timepoints, were available to the study.

Within the ViraFEST assay, antigen-specific CD4+ T cells underwent expansion with viral peptide pools prior to sequencing. Researchers isolated CD4+ T cells once approximately ten days of culture had elapsed. Having tested negative for nucleocapsid antibodies, the vaccine recipients showed no prior SARS-CoV-2 infection. It was on days 3 and 7 that half the medium was replaced with IL-2 medium. Sequencing was performed on CD4+ T cells from PBMCs cultured with HCoV-OC43 spike peptides, taken before COVID-19 vaccination. As for subset: HCoV-OC43 spike overlapping peptide pool stimulation. The chain carries TRBV3-1 (or the pseudogene TRBV3-2) and TRBJ1-1, with TRBD1 as a possible D gene (6 bases). This clonotype originated in a human donor who received a COVID-19 vaccine. The CDR3 sequence: CASSLRTAGAFF. CDR3 nucleotide sequence: TGTGCCAGCAGCCTGAGGACAGCCGGAGCTTTCTTT.